The source of this T cell receptor beta chain is a study of shared clonotypes between healthy human individuals. This clone has only one observation. The CDR3 contains 13 residues. CDR1 and CDR2 (germline): LNHDA, SQIVND (reference sequence). The ends were cut back, 8 bases at V and 1 base at J, with 11 bases in the middle. Some clones are missing from TCRdb's copy, which holds only in-frame ones; the method was immunoSEQ multiplex PCR. The table includes millions of clones, 95% detected once. This TCR was sampled from a man aged 18 to 29 in good health. The sequencing sample was made of naive CD4+ T cells sorted from blood. Sample subset: CD45RA+ positively selected. This chain uses TRBV19 with TRBJ1-1; no firm D call. CDR3 bases: TGTGCCAGTCGAGTGACTGAGAACACTGAAGCTTTCTTT. It specifies CASRVTENTEAFF. Full variable domain (missing parts from reference TRBV19 and TRBJ1-1): DGGITQSPKYLFRKEGQNVTLSCEQNLNHDAMYWYRQDPGQGLRLIYYSQIVNDFQKGDIAEGYSVSREKKESFPLTVTSAQKNPTAFYLCASRVTENTEAFFGQGTRLTVV.